This entry concerns a single T cell receptor beta chain. Its antigen is currently unknown. V lost 5 bases, J lost 10 bases, and 15 bases lay in between. Germline CDR1 and CDR2: MNHEY and SVGAGI. The length of the CDR3 is 14 residues. The protocol was immunoSEQ multiplex PCR, while the TCRdb copy is restricted to in-frame clones and leaves out a portion. The table lists 90,000 to 150,000 clones, 87% of them singletons. This record comes from a study of T cell responses to AZD1222 COVID-19 vaccine. Whole-study findings and limits: Clonal diversity was possibly underestimated, and the donors were mostly white British, with more females.

The chain employs TRBV6-5 and TRBJ1-6; perhaps TRBD1 as D (5 bases). The material was peripheral blood, obtained 28 days after the second AZD1222 dose. The clonotype comes from an adult who received the AZD1222 COVID-19 vaccine. The chain's CDR3 is CASSPRVPGSPLHF. The CDR3 nucleotides read TGTGCCAGCAGTCCCCGGGTTCCAGGGTCACCCCTCCACTTT.